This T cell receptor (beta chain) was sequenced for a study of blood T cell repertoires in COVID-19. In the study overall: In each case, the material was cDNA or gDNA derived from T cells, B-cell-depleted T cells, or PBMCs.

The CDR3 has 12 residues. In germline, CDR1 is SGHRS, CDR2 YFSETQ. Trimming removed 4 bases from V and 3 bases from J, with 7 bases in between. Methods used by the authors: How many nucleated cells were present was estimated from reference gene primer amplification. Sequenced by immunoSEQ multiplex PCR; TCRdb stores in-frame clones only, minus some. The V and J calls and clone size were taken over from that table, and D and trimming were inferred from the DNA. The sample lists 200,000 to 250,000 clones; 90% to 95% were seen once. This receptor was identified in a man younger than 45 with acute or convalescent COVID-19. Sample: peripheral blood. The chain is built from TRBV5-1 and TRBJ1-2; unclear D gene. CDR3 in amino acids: CASSAEHYGYTF. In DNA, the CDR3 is TGCGCCAGCAGCGCGGAGCACTATGGCTACACCTTC.